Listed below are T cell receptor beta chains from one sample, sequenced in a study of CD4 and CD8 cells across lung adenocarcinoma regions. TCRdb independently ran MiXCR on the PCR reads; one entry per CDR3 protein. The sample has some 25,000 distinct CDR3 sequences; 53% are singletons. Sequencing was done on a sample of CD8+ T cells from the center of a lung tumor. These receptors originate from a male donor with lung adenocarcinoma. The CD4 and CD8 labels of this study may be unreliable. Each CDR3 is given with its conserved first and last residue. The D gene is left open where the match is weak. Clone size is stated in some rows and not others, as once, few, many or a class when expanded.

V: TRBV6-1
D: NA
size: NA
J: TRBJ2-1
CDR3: CASGSGPHNEQFF
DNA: TGTGCCAGCGGATCAGGGCCACACAATGAGCAGTTCTTC

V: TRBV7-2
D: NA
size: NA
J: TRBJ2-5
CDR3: CARRGARAQETQYF
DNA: TGTGCCAGGCGCGGGGCACGGGCCCAAGAGACCCAGTACTTC

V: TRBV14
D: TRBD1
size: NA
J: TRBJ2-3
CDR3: CASSQDPRGRSTNTQYF
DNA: TGTGCCAGCAGCCAAGATCCGAGGGGGCGTAGCACAAATACGCAGTACTTT

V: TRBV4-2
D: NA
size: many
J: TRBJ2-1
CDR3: CASSREMGRDTYNEQFF
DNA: TGTGCCAGCAGCCGCGAGATGGGACGGGATACCTACAATGAGCAGTTCTTC

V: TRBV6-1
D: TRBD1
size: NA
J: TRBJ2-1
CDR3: CASSRTLTGVQFF
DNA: TGTGCCAGCAGTCGAACCCTGACAGGGGTGCAGTTCTTC

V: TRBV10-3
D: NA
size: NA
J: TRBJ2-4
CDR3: CATGLCATDTQYF
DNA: TGTGCCACGGGGCTGTGCGCCACAGACACGCAGTATTTC

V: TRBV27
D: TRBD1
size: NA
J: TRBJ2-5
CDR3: CASSSQGAGQETQYF
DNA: TGTGCCAGCAGTTCCCAGGGGGCCGGACAAGAGACCCAGTACTTC

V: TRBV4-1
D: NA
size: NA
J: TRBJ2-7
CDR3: CASSQGVGSGGRDRDTQYF
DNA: TGCGCCAGCAGCCAAGGTGTGGGGTCTGGCGGCCGTGACCGAGATACGCAGTACTTC

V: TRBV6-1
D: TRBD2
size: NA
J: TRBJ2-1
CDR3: CASSETWTSGTGEQFF
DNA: TGTGCCAGCAGTGAAACGTGGACTAGCGGGACCGGGGAGCAGTTTTTT

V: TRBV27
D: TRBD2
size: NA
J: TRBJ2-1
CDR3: CASSMYLAGNNEQFF
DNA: TGTGCCAGCAGCATGTACCTAGCGGGGAACAATGAGCAGTTCTTC

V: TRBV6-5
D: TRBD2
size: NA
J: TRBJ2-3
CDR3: CASSCAGPGGRPKDTQYF
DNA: TGTGCGAGCAGTTGCGCGGGGCCGGGGGGGCGGCCCAAAGATACGCAGTATTTC

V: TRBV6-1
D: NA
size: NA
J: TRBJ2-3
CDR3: CASREAGGGVGETQYF
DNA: TGTGCCAGCAGGGAAGCCGGGGGCGGGGTTGGGGAGACCCAGTATTTT

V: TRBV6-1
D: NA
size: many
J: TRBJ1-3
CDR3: CASSLGGGNTIYF
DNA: TGTGCCAGCAGTCTCGGGGGAGGAAACACCATATATTTT

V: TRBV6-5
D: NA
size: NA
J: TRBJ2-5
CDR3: CASSYWGREFYTQYF
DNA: TGTGCCAGCAGTTACTGGGGCCGTGAGTTCTACACTCAGTACTTC

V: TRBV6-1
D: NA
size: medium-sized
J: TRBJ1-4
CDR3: CASSRLNEKLFF
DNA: TGTGCCAGCAGTAGACTGAATGAAAAACTGTTTTTT

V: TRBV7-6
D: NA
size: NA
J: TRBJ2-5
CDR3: CASSSSSLETQYF
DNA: TGTGCCAGCAGCTCTAGCTCGCTGGAGACCCAGTACTTC

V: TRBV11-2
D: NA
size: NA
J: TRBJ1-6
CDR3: CASSPSRAYNSPLHF
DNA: TGTGCCAGCAGCCCGAGTCGAGCCTATAATTCACCCCTCCACTTT

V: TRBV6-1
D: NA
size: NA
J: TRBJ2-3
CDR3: CAGSGGRGADTQYF
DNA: TGTGCGGGCAGTGGGGGCCGCGGGGCAGATACGCAGTACTTT

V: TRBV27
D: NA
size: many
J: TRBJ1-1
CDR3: CASRMNTEAFF
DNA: TGTGCCAGCAGAATGAACACTGAAGCTTTCTTT

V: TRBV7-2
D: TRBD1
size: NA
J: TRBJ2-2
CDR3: CASSLGGQGAVGELFF
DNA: TGTGCCAGCAGCTTAGGGGGTCAGGGGGCGGTCGGGGAGCTGTTTTTT

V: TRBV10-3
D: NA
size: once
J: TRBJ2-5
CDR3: CATSSRDTGLQETQYF
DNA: TGTGCCACCAGCTCCCGGGACACAGGTCTCCAAGAGACCCAGTACTTC

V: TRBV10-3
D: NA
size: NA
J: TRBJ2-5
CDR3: CSGGTGGGDEETQYF
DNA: TGTTCCGGGGGGACCGGGGGCGGGGACGAAGAGACGCAGTATTTC

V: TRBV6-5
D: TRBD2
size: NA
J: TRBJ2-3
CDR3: CASSYGTRGSRDTQYF
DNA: TGTGCCAGCAGTTACGGGACTAGGGGCTCTAGAGATACGCAGTATTTT

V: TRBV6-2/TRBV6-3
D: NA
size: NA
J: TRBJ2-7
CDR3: CASSYTSGLNGNYEQYF
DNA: TGTGCCAGCAGTTACACAAGCGGCCTAAATGGGAACTACGAGCAGTACTTC

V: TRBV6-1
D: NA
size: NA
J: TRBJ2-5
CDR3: CASTPQETQYF
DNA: TGTGCCAGCACCCCCCAAGAGACCCAGTACTTC

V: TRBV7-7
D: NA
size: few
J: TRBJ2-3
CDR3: CASSTGGGGTDTQYF
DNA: TGTGCTAGCAGTACAGGGGGGGGGGGCACAGATACGCAGTATTTT

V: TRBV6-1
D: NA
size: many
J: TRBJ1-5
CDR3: CASSPQTLSNQPQHF
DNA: TGTGCCAGCAGTCCTCAGACTCTTAGCAATCAGCCCCAGCATTTT

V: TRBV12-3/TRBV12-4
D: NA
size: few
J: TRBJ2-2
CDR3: CASSFSGWDTGELFF
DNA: TGTGCCAGCAGTTTTTCGGGGTGGGACACCGGGGAGCTGTTTTTT

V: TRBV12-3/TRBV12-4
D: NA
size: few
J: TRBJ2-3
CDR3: CASTAPLSADTQYF
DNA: TGTGCCAGCACGGCGCCCTTAAGCGCAGATACGCAGTATTTT

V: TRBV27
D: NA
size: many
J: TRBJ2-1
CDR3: CASSLMAGIDEQFF
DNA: TGTGCCAGCAGTTTGATGGCGGGGATCGATGAGCAGTTCTTC

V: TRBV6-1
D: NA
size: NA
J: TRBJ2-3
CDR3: CASSKVRRAADTQYF
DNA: TGTGCCAGCTCCAAGGTGCGACGAGCGGCAGATACGCAGTATTTC

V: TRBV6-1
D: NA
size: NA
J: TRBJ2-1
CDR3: CASSERVAGNEQFF
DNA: TGTGCCAGCAGTGAACGTGTCGCCGGCAATGAGCAGTTCTTC

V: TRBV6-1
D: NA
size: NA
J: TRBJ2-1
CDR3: CASRETWTIGTDAQFF
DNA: TGTGCTAGCAGGGAAACGTGGACTATCGGGACCGATGCGCAGTTCTTT

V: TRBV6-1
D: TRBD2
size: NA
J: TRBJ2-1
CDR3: CASWGTSGTNEQFF
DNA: TGTGCCAGTTGGGGGACTAGCGGGACCAATGAGCAGTTCTTC

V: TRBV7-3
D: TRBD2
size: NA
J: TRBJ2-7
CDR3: CASSLAGGSYEQYF
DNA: TGTGCCAGCAGCCTAGCGGGAGGATCCTACGAGCAGTACTTC

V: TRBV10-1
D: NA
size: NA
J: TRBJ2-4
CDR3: CASSEGQGGKDIQYF
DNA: TGCGCCAGCAGTGAGGGGCAGGGAGGCAAAGATATTCAGTACTTC

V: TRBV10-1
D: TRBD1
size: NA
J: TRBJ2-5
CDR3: CASSEETGITQTQYF
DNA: TGCGCCAGCAGTGAGGAGACAGGGATCACCCAGACCCAGTACTTC

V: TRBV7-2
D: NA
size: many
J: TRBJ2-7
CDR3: CASSLVTYGNYEQYF
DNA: TGTGCCAGCAGCTTAGTTACTTACGGTAACTACGAGCAGTACTTC

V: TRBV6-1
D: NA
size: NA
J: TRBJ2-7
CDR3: CAGSGTRGADTQYF
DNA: TGTGCGGGGAGCGGCACCCGTGGGGCAGATACGCAGTACTTC

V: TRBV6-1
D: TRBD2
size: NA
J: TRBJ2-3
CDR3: CASSQRGGDTQYF
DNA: TGTGCCAGCAGTCAGCGCGGGGGGGATACGCAGTATTTT

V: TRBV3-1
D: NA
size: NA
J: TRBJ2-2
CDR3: CASSQATSGELFF
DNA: TGTGCCAGCAGCCAAGCGACTAGCGGGGAGCTGTTTTTT

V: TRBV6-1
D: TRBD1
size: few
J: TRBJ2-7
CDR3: CASSARDRSSYEQYF
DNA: TGTGCCAGCAGTGCCCGGGACAGGTCTTCCTACGAGCAGTACTTC

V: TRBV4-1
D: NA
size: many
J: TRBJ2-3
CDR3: CASSQDGQPDLTDTQYF
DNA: TGCGCCAGCAGCCAAGATGGGCAGCCCGATCTCACAGATACGCAGTATTTT

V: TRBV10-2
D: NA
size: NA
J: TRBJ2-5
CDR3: CASSMLWAKNTQYF
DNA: TGCGCCAGCAGCATGTTGTGGGCCAAAAACACCCAGTACTTC

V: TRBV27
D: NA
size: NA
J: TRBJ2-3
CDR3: CANTGLRATDTQYF
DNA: TGTGCCAACACGGGGCTGAGAGCCACAGACACGCAGTATTTC

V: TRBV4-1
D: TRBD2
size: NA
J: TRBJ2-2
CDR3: CASSRGASGSGGELFF
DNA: TGCGCCAGCAGCCGCGGGGCTAGCGGGAGCGGCGGGGAGCTGTTTTTT

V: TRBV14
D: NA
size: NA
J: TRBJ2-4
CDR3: CAISQDSGLCATDTQYF
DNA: TGTGCCATCAGCCAAGATTCGGGGCTGTGTGCCACAGATACGCAGTACTTC

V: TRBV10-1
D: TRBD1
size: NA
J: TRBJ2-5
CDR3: CARKPPPGQGGSGTKTLSF
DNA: TGCGCCAGGAAGCCCCCACCGGGACAGGGGGGCTCTGGGACAAAGACCCTGTCTTTC

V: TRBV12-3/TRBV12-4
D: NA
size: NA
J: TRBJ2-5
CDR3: CASSYRGETTQYF
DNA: TGTGCCAGCAGTTATCGGGGAGAGACGACCCAGTACTTC

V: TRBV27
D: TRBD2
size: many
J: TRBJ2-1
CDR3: CASSLFGRGKNEQFF
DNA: TGTGCCAGCAGTTTATTTGGGCGGGGGAAAAATGAGCAGTTCTTC

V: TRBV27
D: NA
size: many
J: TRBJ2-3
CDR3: CASSLYGHHTDTQYF
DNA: TGTGCCAGCAGTTTATATGGACACCACACAGATACGCAGTATTTT

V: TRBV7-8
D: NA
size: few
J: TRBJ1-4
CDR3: CASSWARVAGEKLFF
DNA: TGTGCCAGCAGCTGGGCGAGGGTTGCAGGCGAAAAACTGTTTTTT

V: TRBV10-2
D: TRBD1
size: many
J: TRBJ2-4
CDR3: CASRQGAGAKNIQYF
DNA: TGCGCCAGCAGACAGGGGGCCGGGGCCAAAAACATTCAGTACTTC